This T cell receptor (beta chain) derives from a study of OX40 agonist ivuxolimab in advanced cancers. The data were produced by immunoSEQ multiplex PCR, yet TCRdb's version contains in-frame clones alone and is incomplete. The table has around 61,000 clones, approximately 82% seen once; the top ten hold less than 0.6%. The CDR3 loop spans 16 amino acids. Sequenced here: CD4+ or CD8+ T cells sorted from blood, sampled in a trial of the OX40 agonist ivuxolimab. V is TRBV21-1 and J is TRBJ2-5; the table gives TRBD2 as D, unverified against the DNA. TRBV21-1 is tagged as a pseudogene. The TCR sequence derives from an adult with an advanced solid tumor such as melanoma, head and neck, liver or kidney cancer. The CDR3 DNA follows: TGTGCCAGCAGCGCCCCAGGGAGGGGGGCGGGGGAGACCCAGTACTTC. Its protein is CASSAPGRGAGETQYF.